This TCR beta chain came from a study of T cell repertoires in ileal Crohn's disease. Whole-study context: Operated complications were stricturing disease (around 61%) and penetrating disease (approximately 39%).

Included were adult ileal or ileocolonic Crohn's patients indicated for ileocolonic resection. In the case of this clone: Its specificity is not known.

Profiling relied on immunoSEQ multiplex PCR, and the TCRdb table lists in-frame clones only, not all of them. The sample has 7,000 to 9,500 clones, around 76% seen once; the top ten hold approximately 4.3%. V lost 1 base to trimming and J lost 2 bases, with 11 bases between them. CDR3 size: 15 residues. Germline V gives CDR1 MGHRA, CDR2 YSYEKL. Regarding the study as a whole: Every patient over 26.8% clonality showed endoscopic recurrence.

The V call is TRBV4-1, the J call TRBJ2-5, with no clear D. The source is an adult with Crohn's disease. The specimen sequenced was ileal tissue. The CDR3 nucleotides are TGCGCCAGCAGCCAAGTCGCCTACCAACAAGAGACCCAGTACTTC. Translating gives CASSQVAYQQETQYF.